Below are 7 T cell receptor beta chains sequenced from a single sample in a study of blood T cell repertoires in COVID-19. Libraries were prepared by immunoSEQ multiplex PCR; TCRdb keeps only in-frame clonotypes and omits some of them. The sample holds about 210,000 clones, approximately 80% seen once. The specimen was PBMCs or T cells enriched from blood (not recorded which). These receptors came from a young man with acute COVID-19.

This clone was recorded a few times. The chain combines TRBV11-2 with TRBJ2-2; no reliable D call. Germline V gene sequence: CDR1 SGHAT, CDR2 FQNNGV. The CDR3 spans 15 residues. Deletions cut 4 bases from V and 1 base from J, with 10 bases between. The CDR3 protein is CASSSPTVNTGELFF. CDR3 DNA: TGTGCCAGCAGCTCTCCAACGGTGAACACCGGGGAGCTGTTTTTT.

The chain combines TRBV5-1 with TRBJ2-7; D unclear. Germline V CDR1 and CDR2: SGHRS, YFSETQ. CDR3 length: 12 amino acids. V lost 4 bases to trimming and J lost 3 bases, with 8 bases between them. The CDR3 protein is CASSTNSYEQYF. Written as DNA, the CDR3 is TGCGCCAGCAGCACGAACAGCTACGAGCAGTACTTC.

This chain uses TRBV19 with TRBJ1-5, with TRBD1 matching 9 bases. The CDR3 contains 15 residues. Trimming at V came to 5 bases and at J to 10 bases, leaving 12 bases not matched to a gene. From germline, CDR1 is LNHDA and CDR2 SQIVND (reference sequence). The CDR3 spells CASSLTGGRGLPQHF. DNA for the CDR3: TGTGCCAGTAGTTTGACAGGGGGTCGGGGCCTACCCCAGCATTTT.

The chain is built from TRBV6-5 and TRBJ1-3, with D unresolved. The CDR3 consists of 11 residues. The V end lost 10 bases, the J end lost 7 bases, and 11 bases lay between the germline ends. Per germline, CDR1 MNHEY and CDR2 SVGAGI. CDR3 amino acids: CATGHENTIYF. CDR3 sequence (DNA): TGTGCCACGGGTCACGAGAACACCATATATTTT.

This clone was seen only a few times. The chain uses TRBV19 and TRBJ1-2; TRBD1 matches 7 bases. In germline, CDR1 is LNHDA, CDR2 SQIVND (reference sequence). The CDR3 has 13 residues. Trimming removed 9 bases from V and 3 bases from J; junction bases left unmatched: 7. This chain's CDR3 is CASPGGGDYGYTF. CDR3 in DNA: TGTGCCAGCCCCGGAGGGGGCGACTATGGCTACACCTTC.

This clone appeared many times. J is TRBJ2-7 and V is TRBV4-1; D may be TRBD1 (5 bases). There are 15 residues in the CDR3. The germline V and J ends were trimmed by 0 bases and 5 bases, with 14 bases remaining between them. Germline V gene lookup returns CDR1 MGHRA and CDR2 YSYEKL. This CDR3 is CASSQDHSQVDEQYF. CDR3 bases: TGCGCCAGCAGCCAAGATCATTCACAGGTTGACGAGCAGTACTTC.

The chain is built from TRBV13 and TRBJ1-5, with TRBD1 matching 8 bases. Germline V gene lookup returns CDR1 PRHDT and CDR2 FYEKMQ (reference sequence). Unmatched junction bases numbered 4, after V lost 3 bases and J lost 6 bases. The CDR3 spans 14 residues. CDR3 residues: CASSFRGLGQPQHF. In nucleotides, the CDR3 is TGTGCCAGCAGCTTCAGGGGGCTAGGTCAGCCCCAGCATTTT.